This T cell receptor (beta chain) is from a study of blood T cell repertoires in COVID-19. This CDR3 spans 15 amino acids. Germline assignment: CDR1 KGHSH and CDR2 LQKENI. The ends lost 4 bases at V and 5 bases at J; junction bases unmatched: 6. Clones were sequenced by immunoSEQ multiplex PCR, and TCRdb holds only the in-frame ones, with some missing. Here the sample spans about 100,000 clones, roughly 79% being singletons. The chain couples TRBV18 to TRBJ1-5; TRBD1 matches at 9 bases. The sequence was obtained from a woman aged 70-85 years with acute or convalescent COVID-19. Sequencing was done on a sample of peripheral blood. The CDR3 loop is CASSRGQGPDQPQHF. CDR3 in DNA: TGTGCCAGCTCACGTGGACAGGGGCCGGATCAGCCCCAGCATTTT.